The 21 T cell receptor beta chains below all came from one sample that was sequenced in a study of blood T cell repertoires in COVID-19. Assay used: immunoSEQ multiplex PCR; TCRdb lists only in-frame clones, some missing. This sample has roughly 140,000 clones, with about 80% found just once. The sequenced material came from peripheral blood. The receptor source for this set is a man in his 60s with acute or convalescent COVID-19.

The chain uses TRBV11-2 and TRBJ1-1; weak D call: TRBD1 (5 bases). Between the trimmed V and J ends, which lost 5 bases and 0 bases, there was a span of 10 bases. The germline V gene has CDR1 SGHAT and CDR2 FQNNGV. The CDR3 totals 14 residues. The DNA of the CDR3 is TGTGCCAGCAGCATCGGGGGAATGAACACTGAAGCTTTCTTT. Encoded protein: CASSIGGMNTEAFF.

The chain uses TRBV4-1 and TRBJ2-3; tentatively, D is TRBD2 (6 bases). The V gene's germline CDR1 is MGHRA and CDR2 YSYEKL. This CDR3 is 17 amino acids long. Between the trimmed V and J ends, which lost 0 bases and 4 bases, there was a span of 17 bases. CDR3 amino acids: CASSQEGGANRADTQYF. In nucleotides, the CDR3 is TGCGCCAGCAGCCAAGAGGGCGGGGCAAACCGGGCAGATACGCAGTATTTT.

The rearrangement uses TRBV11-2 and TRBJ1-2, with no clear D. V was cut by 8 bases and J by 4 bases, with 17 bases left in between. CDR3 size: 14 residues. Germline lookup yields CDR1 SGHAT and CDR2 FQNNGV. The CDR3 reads CASQLSTSRYGYTF. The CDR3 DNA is TGTGCCAGCCAGCTTAGCACCAGCCGCTATGGCTACACCTTC.

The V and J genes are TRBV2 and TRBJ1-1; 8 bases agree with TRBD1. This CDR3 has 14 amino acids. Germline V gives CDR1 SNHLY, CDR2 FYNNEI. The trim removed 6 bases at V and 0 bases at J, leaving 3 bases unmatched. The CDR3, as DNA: TGTGCCAGCAGCCGGGACAGGCTGAACACTGAAGCTTTCTTT. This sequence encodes CASSRDRLNTEAFF.

CDR3 in amino acids: CASSAQGVARSNQPQHF. CDR3 bases: TGTGCCAGCAGTGCCCAGGGGGTGGCTCGTAGCAATCAGCCCCAGCATTTT. V gene TRBV6-1 combines with J gene TRBJ1-5, with 7 bases identical to TRBD1. The CDR3 length is 17 residues. The V gene's germline CDR1 is MNHNS and CDR2 SASEGT. The V gene end was trimmed by 4 bases and the J gene end by 0 bases; junction bases not matched to a gene: 9.

For the CDR3, the DNA is TGTGCCAGCAGCTCTCGGACAGGGATAGATACGCAGTATTTT. Translated, it gives CASSSRTGIDTQYF. The chain combines TRBV9 with TRBJ2-3; 8 bases line up with TRBD1. The CDR3 is 14 amino acids. The V and J ends lost 4 bases and 5 bases, in that order; junction bases with no gene match: 6. The germline CDR1 and CDR2 sequences are SGDLS and YYNGEE.

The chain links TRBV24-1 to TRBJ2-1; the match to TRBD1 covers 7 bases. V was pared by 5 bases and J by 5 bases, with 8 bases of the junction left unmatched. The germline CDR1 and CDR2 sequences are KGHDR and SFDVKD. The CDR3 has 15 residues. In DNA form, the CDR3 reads TGTGCCACCAGTGCCTCGACAGGGTTGGACAATGAGCAGTTCTTC. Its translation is CATSASTGLDNEQFF.

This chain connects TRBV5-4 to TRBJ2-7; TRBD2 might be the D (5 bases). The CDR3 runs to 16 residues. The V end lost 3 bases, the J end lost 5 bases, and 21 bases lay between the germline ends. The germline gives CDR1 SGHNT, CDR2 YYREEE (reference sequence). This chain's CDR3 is CASSSHTPTGRDEQYF. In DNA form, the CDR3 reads TGTGCCAGCAGCTCTCATACCCCGACTGGGCGGGACGAGCAGTACTTC.

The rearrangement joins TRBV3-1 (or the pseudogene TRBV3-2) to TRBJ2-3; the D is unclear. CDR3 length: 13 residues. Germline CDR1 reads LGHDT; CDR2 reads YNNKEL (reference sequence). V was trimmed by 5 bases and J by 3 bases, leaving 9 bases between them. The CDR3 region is CASSVQMTDTQYF. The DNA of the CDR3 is TGTGCCAGCAGCGTCCAGATGACAGATACGCAGTATTTT.

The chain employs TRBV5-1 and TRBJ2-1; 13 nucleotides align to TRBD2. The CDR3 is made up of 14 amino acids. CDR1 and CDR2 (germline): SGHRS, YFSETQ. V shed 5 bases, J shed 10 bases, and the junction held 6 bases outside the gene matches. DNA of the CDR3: TGCGCCAGCAGACTAGCGGGAGGGCCTGGGGAGCAGTTCTTC. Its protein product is CASRLAGGPGEQFF.

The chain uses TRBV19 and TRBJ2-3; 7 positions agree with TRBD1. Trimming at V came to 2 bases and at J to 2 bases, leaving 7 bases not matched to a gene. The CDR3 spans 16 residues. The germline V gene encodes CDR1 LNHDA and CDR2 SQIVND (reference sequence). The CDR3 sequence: CASSINRGLTTDTQYF. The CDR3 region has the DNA TGTGCCAGTAGTATAAACAGGGGTCTAACCACAGATACGCAGTATTTT.

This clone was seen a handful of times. In DNA form, the CDR3 reads TGTGCCAGTAGGCCGGGACATCACACCGGGGAGCTGTTTTTT. Residues: CASRPGHHTGELFF. The chain links TRBV19 to TRBJ2-2; the D gene is possibly TRBD1 (6 bases). Germline values: CDR1 LNHDA, CDR2 SQIVND (reference sequence). The V end was cut by 6 bases, the J end by 3 bases, with 11 bases between. The CDR3 loop spans 14 amino acids.

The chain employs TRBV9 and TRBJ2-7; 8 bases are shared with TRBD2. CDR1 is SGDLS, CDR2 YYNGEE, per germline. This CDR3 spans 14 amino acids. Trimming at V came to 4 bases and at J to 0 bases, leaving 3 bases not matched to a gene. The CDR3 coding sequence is TGTGCCAGCAGCACAACTAGCGGCTCCTACGAGCAGTACTTC. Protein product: CASSTTSGSYEQYF.

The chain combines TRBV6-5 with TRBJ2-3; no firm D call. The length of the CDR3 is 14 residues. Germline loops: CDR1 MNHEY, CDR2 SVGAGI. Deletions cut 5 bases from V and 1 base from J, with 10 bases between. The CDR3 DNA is TGTGCCAGCAGTCGGCCCCAGGGCACAGATACGCAGTATTTT. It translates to CASSRPQGTDTQYF.

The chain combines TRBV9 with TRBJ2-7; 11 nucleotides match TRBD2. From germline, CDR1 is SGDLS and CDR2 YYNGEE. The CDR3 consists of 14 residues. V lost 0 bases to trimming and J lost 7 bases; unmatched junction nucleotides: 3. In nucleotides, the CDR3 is TGTGCCAGCAGCGTAGAGGCTAGCGGGGGGGAGCAGTACTTC. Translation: CASSVEASGGEQYF.

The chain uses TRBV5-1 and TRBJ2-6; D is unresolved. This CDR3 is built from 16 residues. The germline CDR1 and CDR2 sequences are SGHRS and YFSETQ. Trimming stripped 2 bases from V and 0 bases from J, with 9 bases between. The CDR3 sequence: CASSLNYGSGANVLTF. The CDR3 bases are TGCGCCAGCAGCTTAAACTACGGCTCTGGGGCCAACGTCCTGACTTTC.

CDR3 region: CASSLGRLTTSGSYPFYNEQFF. As DNA, the CDR3 is TGCGCCAGCAGCTTGGGTAGATTGACGACTAGCGGGAGCTATCCGTTCTACAATGAGCAGTTCTTC. The rearrangement links TRBV5-1 to TRBJ2-1; the match to TRBD2 covers 12 bases. Losses at the gene ends were 0 bases for V and 3 bases for J; bases not matched to a gene: 19. The CDR3 loop spans 22 amino acids. In germline, CDR1 is SGHRS, CDR2 YFSETQ.

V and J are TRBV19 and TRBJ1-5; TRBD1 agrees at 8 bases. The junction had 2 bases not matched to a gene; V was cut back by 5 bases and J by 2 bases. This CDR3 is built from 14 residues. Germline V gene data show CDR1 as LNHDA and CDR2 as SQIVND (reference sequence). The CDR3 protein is CASSQTGGNQPQHF. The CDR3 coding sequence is TGTGCCAGTAGTCAGACAGGGGGCAATCAGCCCCAGCATTTT. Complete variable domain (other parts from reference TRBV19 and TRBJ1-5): DGGITQSPKYLFRKEGQNVTLSCEQNLNHDAMYWYRQDPGQGLRLIYYSQIVNDFQKGDIAEGYSVSREKKESFPLTVTSAQKNPTAFYLCASSQTGGNQPQHFGDGTRLSIL.

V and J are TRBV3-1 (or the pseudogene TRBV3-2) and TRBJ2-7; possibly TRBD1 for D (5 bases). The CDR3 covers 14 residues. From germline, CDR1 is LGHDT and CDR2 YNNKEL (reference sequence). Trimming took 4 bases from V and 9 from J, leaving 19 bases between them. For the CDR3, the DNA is TGTGCCAGCAGCCCCAGGACATTCCAAGTGGTGCAGTACTTC. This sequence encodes CASSPRTFQVVQYF.

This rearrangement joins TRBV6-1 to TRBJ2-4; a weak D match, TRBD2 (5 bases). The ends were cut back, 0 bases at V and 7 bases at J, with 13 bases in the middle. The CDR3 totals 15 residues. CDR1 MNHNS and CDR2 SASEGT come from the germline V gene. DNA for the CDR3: TGTGCCAGCAGTGAAGCAGGAGCGGTTGCGAACATTCAGTACTTC. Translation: CASSEAGAVANIQYF.

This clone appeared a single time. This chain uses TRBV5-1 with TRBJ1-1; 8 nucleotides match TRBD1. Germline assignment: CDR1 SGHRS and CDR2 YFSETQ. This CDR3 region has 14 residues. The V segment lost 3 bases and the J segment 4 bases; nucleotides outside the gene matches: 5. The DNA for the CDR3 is TGCGCCAGCAGCTCGCAGGGGGCCTTCACTGAAGCTTTCTTT. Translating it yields CASSSQGAFTEAFF.